The 22 T cell receptor beta chains below all came from one sample that was sequenced in a study of beta chain features in type 1 diabetes. Every bit of the isolated RNA underwent reverse transcription, so sequencing read expressed TCRB transcripts. Generated by immunoSEQ multiplex PCR, the TCRdb table keeps only in-frame clones and is missing some. The sample carries about 200,000 clones, about 11% recorded once. Sequencing was done on a sample of central memory CD4+ T cells from blood. Receptors originate from a man younger than 35 in good health.

This clone turned up a few times. This chain links TRBV5-1 with TRBJ2-3; 11 positions match TRBD2. Germline lookup yields CDR1 SGHRS and CDR2 YFSETQ. CDR3 size: 17 residues. V shed 4 bases and J 5 bases; nucleotides not matched to a gene: 12. CDR3 coding DNA: TGCGCCAGCAGCCAGGGACTAGCGGACCTGGCGCTAGATACGCAGTATTTT. This codes for CASSQGLADLALDTQYF.

The chain couples TRBV30 to TRBJ2-1, with 8 bases that match TRBD2. This CDR3 has 14 amino acids. The V gene end was trimmed by 5 bases and the J gene end by 6 bases; junction bases not matched to a gene: 9. Germline CDR1 GTSNPN, CDR2 SVGIG (reference sequence). As DNA, the CDR3 is TGTGCCTGGGCCAAGGGACTAGAAGTCAATGAGCAGTTCTTC. As protein: CAWAKGLEVNEQFF.

This clone came up a few times. The chain couples TRBV7-8 to TRBJ2-3; weak D call: TRBD1 (6 bases). Per the germline V gene, CDR1 is SGHVS and CDR2 is FQNEAQ. CDR3 length equals 15 residues. The germline V and J ends were trimmed by 1 base and 0 bases, with 8 bases remaining between them. The CDR3 DNA reads TGTGCCAGCAGCTTAGACGGGACAAGCACAGATACGCAGTATTTT. Translated: CASSLDGTSTDTQYF.

This clone was detected a few times. V usage is TRBV5-4 and J usage is TRBJ2-1; TRBD2 agrees at 10 bases. Germline V lookup: CDR1 SGHNT, CDR2 YYREEE (reference sequence). With V trimmed by 4 bases and J by 9 bases, 13 bases remained unmatched. The CDR3 contains 16 residues. The CDR3 DNA reads as TGTGCCAGCAGCGGACGGACTAGCGGTGGTTTGGGTGAGCAGTTCTTC. This codes for CASSGRTSGGLGEQFF.

This clone appeared a few times. The chain has TRBV15 and TRBJ1-5; possible D gene TRBD1, 5 bases. The length of the CDR3 is 13 residues. V lost 1 base to trimming and J lost 10 bases, with 11 bases between them. Germline CDR1 reads LNHNV; CDR2 reads YYDKDF (reference sequence). Here the CDR3 reads CATSRGIGEPQHF. The CDR3 DNA follows: TGTGCCACCAGCAGAGGCATAGGGGAACCCCAGCATTTT.

CDR3 amino acids: CASSHLGNEQFF. The CDR3 DNA sequence: TGTGCCAGCAGTCACCTCGGCAATGAGCAGTTCTTC. This chain connects TRBV27 to TRBJ2-1; D is ambiguous. Trimming removed 5 bases from V and 6 bases from J, with 8 bases in between. The CDR3 runs 12 residues. Germline CDR1 and CDR2: MNHEY and SMNVEV (reference sequence).

In this sample, this clone turned up a few times. The V gene is TRBV25-1, the J gene TRBJ1-1; a weak D match, TRBD1 (5 bases). The CDR3 runs to 14 residues. The V end lost 4 bases, the J end lost 0 bases, and 9 bases lay between the germline ends. Germline V gene lookup returns CDR1 MGHDK and CDR2 SYGVNS. CDR3 nucleotides: TGTGCCAGCAGTGGGGGCAGATTGAACACTGAAGCTTTCTTT. This encodes CASSGGRLNTEAFF. The variable domain in full, with the rest retrieved from reference TRBV25-1 and TRBJ1-1, is EADIYQTPRYLVIGTGKKITLECSQTMGHDKMYWYQQDPGMELHLIHYSYGVNSTEKGDLSSESTVSRIRTEHFPLTLESARPSHTSQYLCASSGGRLNTEAFFGQGTRLTVV.

This clone has only a few counts. The CDR3 spells CSVVQTSGYGYTF. The CDR3, as DNA: TGCAGCGTTGTACAGACCTCTGGATATGGCTACACCTTC. The chain recombines TRBV29-1 with TRBJ1-2; D is ambiguous. V was cut by 4 bases and J by 5 bases, with 14 bases left in between. Germline loops: CDR1 SQVTM, CDR2 ANQGSEA. The CDR3 sequence is 13 residues long.

This chain uses TRBV4-2 with TRBJ2-5, with unresolved D. Germline lookup yields CDR1 LGHNA and CDR2 YNFKEQ. The CDR3 sequence is 14 residues long. V was pared by 0 bases and J by 5 bases, with 10 bases between. Written as DNA, the CDR3 is TGTGCCAGCAGCCAAGACTGGGTCGGGGAGACCCAGTACTTC. Its protein is CASSQDWVGETQYF.

CDR3: CASSRRGAGVYEQYF. The CDR3, as DNA: TGTGCCAGCAGCCGTAGAGGTGCAGGGGTTTACGAGCAGTACTTC. The chain joins TRBV14 to TRBJ2-7, with a weak D call TRBD1 (6 bases). Looked up from germline, CDR1 is SGHDN and CDR2 is FVKESK. The CDR3 sequence is 15 residues long. Between the trimmed V and J ends, which lost 4 bases and 4 bases, there was a span of 17 bases.

This clone was counted at least ten times. This sequence joins TRBV19 and TRBJ2-1, with D possibly TRBD1 on 6 matching bases. The CDR3 runs 17 residues. Deletions cut 6 bases from V and 5 bases from J, with 23 bases between. Germline V gives CDR1 LNHDA, CDR2 SQIVND (reference sequence). The CDR3 nucleotides read TGTGCCAGTAGCTTTTCGCGGACGGCAGGGGATAACAATGAGCAGTTCTTC. Translating gives CASSFSRTAGDNNEQFF.

This clone was recorded a few times. The rearrangement joins TRBV12-5 to TRBJ2-1; no clear D. This CDR3 comprises 12 residues. The V end lost 0 bases, the J end lost 8 bases, and 5 bases lay between the germline ends. CDR1 and CDR2 from the germline V gene are LGHNT and FRNRAP. The CDR3 reads CASGLVGYEQFF. The DNA for the CDR3 is TGTGCTAGTGGTTTGGTAGGCTATGAGCAGTTCTTC.

CDR3 nucleotide sequence: TGTGCCAGTAGTGCCATAAGTGCAGATACGCAGTATTTT. Amino acids: CASSAISADTQYF. J is TRBJ2-3 and V is TRBV19; D remains unclear. With 5 bases removed from V and 4 bases from J, the gap between germline ends came to 10 bases. The CDR3 has 13 residues. The V gene's germline CDR1 is LNHDA and CDR2 SQIVND (reference sequence). Supplemented by reference TRBV19 and TRBJ2-3, the full variable domain reads DGGITQSPKYLFRKEGQNVTLSCEQNLNHDAMYWYRQDPGQGLRLIYYSQIVNDFQKGDIAEGYSVSREKKESFPLTVTSAQKNPTAFYLCASSAISADTQYFGPGTRLTVL.

This clone was counted only a few times. The chain couples TRBV6-6 to TRBJ2-3, with a tentative D call TRBD1 (7 bases). This CDR3 spans 16 amino acids. The ends were cut back, 2 bases at V and 5 bases at J, with 17 bases in the middle. Germline CDR1 MNHNY, CDR2 SVGAGI (reference sequence). The CDR3 bases are TGTGCCAGCAGTTACCCCCAGGGGGGAGTTGGAGATACGCAGTATTTT. Protein: CASSYPQGGVGDTQYF.

This clone was found a few times. The chain couples TRBV29-1 to TRBJ2-7, with D perhaps TRBD1 or TRBD2 (5 bases each). V lost 1 base and J lost 9, with 16 bases in between. CDR1 is SQVTM and CDR2 is ANQGSEA in the germline V gene. The CDR3 has 13 amino acids. This CDR3 is CSVEARTTGGQYF. CDR3 DNA: TGCAGCGTTGAAGCACGCACAACAGGAGGGCAGTACTTC.

This clone has at least ten counts. The chain joins TRBV15 to TRBJ2-5, with a possible D match to TRBD2 (6 bases). CDR3 length equals 15 residues. V lost 0 bases and J 0 bases, leaving 8 bases between the germline ends. CDR1 and CDR2 from the germline V gene are LNHNV and YYDKDF (reference sequence). CDR3 nucleotide sequence: TGTGCCACCAGCAGAGATCGGAGGGACCAAGAGACCCAGTACTTC. Translation: CATSRDRRDQETQYF. The full variable domain, in which reference TRBV15 and TRBJ2-5 provide the parts outside the CDR3, is DAMVIQNPRYQVTQFGKPVTLSCSQTLNHNVMYWYQQKSSQAPKLLFHYYDKDFNNEADTPDNFQSRRPNTSFCFLDIRSPGLGDTAMYLCATSRDRRDQETQYFGPGTRLLVL.

CDR3 nucleotide sequence: TGTGCCAGCAGCTTAGTTGGGACTAGGGAAGAGACCCAGTACTTC. Protein: CASSLVGTREETQYF. The chain has TRBV7-9 and TRBJ2-5; 8 bases align to TRBD2. The V gene's germline CDR1 is SEHNR and CDR2 FQNEAQ (reference sequence). J was trimmed by 3 bases and V by 1 base; bases with no gene match: 4. This CDR3 has 15 amino acids.

The chain is built from TRBV6-1 and TRBJ2-7; 7 nucleotides line up with TRBD2. Germline V CDR1 and CDR2: MNHNS, SASEGT. This CDR3 has 13 residues. The junction had 6 bases not matched to a gene; V was cut back by 8 bases and J by 2 bases. CDR3 in DNA: TGTGCCAGCGGGCGGGAGCCAACCTACGAGCAGTACTTC. Amino acids: CASGREPTYEQYF.

This clone was counted at least ten times. CDR3 coding DNA: TGTGCTAGTGGGGTCCGTTCGGGACAAACTGGGGAGACCCAGTACTTC. Translated: CASGVRSGQTGETQYF. The chain combines TRBV12-5 with TRBJ2-5, with a weak D call TRBD1 (6 bases). The length of the CDR3 is 16 residues. Germline assignment: CDR1 LGHNT and CDR2 FRNRAP. The V gene lost 6 bases and the J gene lost 5 bases, with 22 bases spanning the gap.

The J gene is TRBJ2-2, the V gene TRBV5-6, with a possible D match to TRBD1 (6 bases). Germline V CDR1 and CDR2: SGHDT, YYEEEE. Trimming pared 5 bases from V and 2 bases from J, leaving 16 bases between. This CDR3 has 16 amino acids. The CDR3 reads CASSSKAGANTGELFF. CDR3 sequence (DNA): TGTGCCAGCAGTTCAAAGGCAGGGGCAAACACCGGGGAGCTGTTTTTT.

The rearrangement links TRBV29-1 to TRBJ2-5, with TRBD1 matching over 9 bases. This CDR3 spans 15 amino acids. Germline V gene sequence: CDR1 SQVTM, CDR2 ANQGSEA. V was pared by 3 bases and J by 4 bases, with 9 bases of the junction left unmatched. The CDR3 spells CSVDTGTGLRETQYF. The CDR3 DNA follows: TGCAGCGTTGACACCGGGACAGGGCTAAGAGAGACCCAGTACTTC.

This clone has a handful of counts. The rearrangement joins TRBV28 to TRBJ2-7; D call uncertain. V lost 2 bases to trimming and J lost 2 bases, with 10 bases between them. Germline V CDR1 and CDR2: MDHEN, SYDVKM. The CDR3 is made up of 14 amino acids. The CDR3 nucleotides are TGTGCCAGCAGTTTAGGACCCTCAACCTACGAGCAGTACTTC. The encoded protein is CASSLGPSTYEQYF.